This TCR beta chain was sequenced during a study of T cells after yellow fever vaccination. This CDR3 region has 16 residues. Looked up from germline, CDR1 is MNHEY and CDR2 is SMNVEV (reference sequence). The V gene end was trimmed by 2 bases and the J gene end by 3 bases; junction bases not matched to a gene: 4. The table lists this clonotype with many counts. No antigen is known for it. TCRdb re-derived calls from the 5' RACE reads in MiXCR, one entry per CDR3 protein. Of some 400,000 distinct CDR3 sequences detected, 6.2% appear once; the ten largest clones hold approximately 16%. General study points: Peaking faster, on day 5 versus 15, the secondary response was nonetheless weaker. The presence of abundant clonotypes contaminating from the bulk population was possible in FACS-sorted repertoires. Reappearance after the booster was seen for most primary-vaccination clones, at 95% to 96% CD4 and around 90% CD8.

This chain joins TRBV27 and TRBJ2-5; 12 nucleotides agree with TRBD2. The TCR originated in a man under 40 who received the YFV17D yellow fever vaccine. The sample in question was PBMCs, obtained 5 days after the yellow fever booster vaccination. The CDR3 DNA is TGTGCCAGCAGTTTAAGACTAGCGGGGGCTGAAGAGACCCAGTACTTC. Translating gives CASSLRLAGAEETQYF.